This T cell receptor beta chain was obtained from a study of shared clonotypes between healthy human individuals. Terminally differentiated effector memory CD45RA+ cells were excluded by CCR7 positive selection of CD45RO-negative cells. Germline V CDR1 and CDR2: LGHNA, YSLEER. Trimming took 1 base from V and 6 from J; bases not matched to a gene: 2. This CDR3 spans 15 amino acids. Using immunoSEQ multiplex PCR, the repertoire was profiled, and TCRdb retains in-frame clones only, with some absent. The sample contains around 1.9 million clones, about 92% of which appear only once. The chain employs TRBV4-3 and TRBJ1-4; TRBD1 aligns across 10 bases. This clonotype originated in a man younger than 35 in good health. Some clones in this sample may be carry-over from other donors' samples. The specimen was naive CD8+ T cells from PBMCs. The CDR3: CASSQGTGGDEKLFF. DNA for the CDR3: TGCGCCAGCAGCCAAGGGACAGGGGGAGATGAAAAACTGTTTTTT.